This section outlines one T cell receptor (beta chain) sequence together with its context. The antigen is undetermined. This entry is derived from a study of cytomegalovirus exposure and HLA in healthy donors. PCR involved 60 Vbeta and 13 Jbeta primers. TCRdb keeps only in-frame clones here, not all; method: immunoSEQ multiplex PCR. The sample yields 90,000 to 120,000 clones, 74% seen once. Study-level results: As a later analysis revealed, most CMV-associated TCR beta chains appeared HLA-restricted. The study put 150 to 200 TCR beta chains on its list as cytomegalovirus-associated. In a later analysis, HLA-associated beta chains showed higher expansion and lower generation probabilities than comparable chains. With DRB1 most and HLA-C fewest, TCR association rates differed between HLA loci in a later analysis.

The TCR was taken from a woman aged 40 to 49 in good health and CMV-seropositive. The source material was PBMCs.

The CDR3 loop is CASSPTGRLGFFF. The CDR3 nucleotides are TGCGCCAGCAGTCCGACAGGCCGCCTAGGGTTTTTCTTT. This chain connects TRBV10-1 to TRBJ1-1, with a tentative D call TRBD1 (6 bases). CDR1 and CDR2 (germline): WNHNN, SYGVQD (reference sequence). Between the trimmed V and J ends, which lost 5 bases and 13 bases, there was a span of 20 bases. The CDR3 length is 13 residues.